A selection of T cell receptor beta chains follows, all from one sample in a study of blood T cell repertoires in COVID-19. Using immunoSEQ multiplex PCR, the repertoire was profiled, and TCRdb retains in-frame clones only, with some absent. The repertoire holds about 100,000 clones, with about 86% as singletons. Sequenced: PBMCs or T cells enriched from blood (not recorded which). These receptors originate from a woman aged 45-65 years who had recovered from COVID-19. The CDR3 runs from the conserved cysteine through the conserved F or W. Fields, in order: D gene, V gene, J gene, clone size, CDR3 protein, CDR3 DNA. A D gene is named only where the DNA matches it firmly. Not all rows give a size; the values are once, few, many and, for expanded clones, a class.

>TRBD1|TRBV5-1|TRBJ1-2|-
CASSLETGTYGYTF
TGCGCCAGCAGCTTGGAGACAGGGACTTATGGCTACACCTTC
>-|TRBV4-2|TRBJ1-3|once
CASSAEYSGNTIYF
TGTGCCAGCAGTGCAGAATACTCTGGAAACACCATATATTTT
>-|TRBV11-2|TRBJ2-1|few
CASSLTLSSYNEQFF
TGTGCCAGCAGTCTTACCCTAAGCTCCTACAATGAGCAGTTCTTC
>-|TRBV24-1|TRBJ2-1|-
CATSVDRNNEQFF
TGTGCCACCAGTGTCGACAGGAACAATGAGCAGTTCTTC
>-|TRBV5-1|TRBJ1-5|-
CASSLVPLQPQHF
TGCGCCAGCAGCTTGGTCCCCCTTCAGCCCCAGCATTTT
>-|TRBV18|TRBJ2-7|many
CASSPGTGNSYEQYF
TGTGCCAGCTCACCAGGTACAGGGAACTCCTACGAGCAGTACTTC
>-|TRBV7-2|TRBJ1-1|-
CASSFSNGNTEAFF
TGTGCCAGCAGCTTTTCGAACGGGAACACTGAAGCTTTCTTT
>TRBD1|TRBV10-3|TRBJ2-1|-
CAIREQGNEQFF
TGTGCCATCAGAGAACAGGGGAATGAGCAGTTCTTC
>TRBD1|TRBV5-6|TRBJ1-2|-
CASSRQGAPGGGYTF
TGTGCCAGCAGCCGACAGGGGGCGCCCGGGGGAGGCTACACCTTC
>-|TRBV5-1|TRBJ1-3|-
CASSLATGNGNTIYF
TGCGCCAGCAGCTTGGCCACAGGGAATGGAAACACCATATATTTT
>-|TRBV28|TRBJ1-2|-
CASAESASLRGRGYTF
TGTGCCAGCGCGGAATCAGCGAGTCTAAGAGGTCGTGGCTACACCTTC
>TRBD2|TRBV6-4|TRBJ2-5|once
CASSESSGGAETQYF
TGTGCCAGCAGTGAATCCAGCGGGGGGGCCGAGACCCAGTACTTC
>TRBD1|TRBV18|TRBJ2-1|once
CASSRPGSGQGAFAEQFF
TGTGCCAGCTCACGACCGGGATCGGGCCAGGGGGCGTTTGCTGAGCAGTTCTTC
>-|TRBV5-1|TRBJ1-2|-
CASSLEGVGYGYTF
TGCGCCAGCAGCTTGGAGGGGGTTGGTTATGGCTACACCTTC
>-|TRBV6-1|TRBJ1-6|-
CASREGTYLHF
TGTGCCAGCAGGGAAGGGACTTACCTCCACTTT
>-|TRBV2|TRBJ1-2|-
CASSDNFGGSYGYTF
TGTGCCAGCAGTGACAATTTCGGGGGGAGCTATGGCTACACCTTC
>-|TRBV4-1|TRBJ1-2|-
CASSQLEDSSHGYTF
TGCGCCAGCAGCCAACTCGAGGACAGTAGCCATGGCTACACCTTC
>TRBD1|TRBV9|TRBJ2-1|-
CASSARGTDNEQFF
TGTGCCAGCAGCGCTAGAGGGACAGACAATGAGCAGTTCTTC